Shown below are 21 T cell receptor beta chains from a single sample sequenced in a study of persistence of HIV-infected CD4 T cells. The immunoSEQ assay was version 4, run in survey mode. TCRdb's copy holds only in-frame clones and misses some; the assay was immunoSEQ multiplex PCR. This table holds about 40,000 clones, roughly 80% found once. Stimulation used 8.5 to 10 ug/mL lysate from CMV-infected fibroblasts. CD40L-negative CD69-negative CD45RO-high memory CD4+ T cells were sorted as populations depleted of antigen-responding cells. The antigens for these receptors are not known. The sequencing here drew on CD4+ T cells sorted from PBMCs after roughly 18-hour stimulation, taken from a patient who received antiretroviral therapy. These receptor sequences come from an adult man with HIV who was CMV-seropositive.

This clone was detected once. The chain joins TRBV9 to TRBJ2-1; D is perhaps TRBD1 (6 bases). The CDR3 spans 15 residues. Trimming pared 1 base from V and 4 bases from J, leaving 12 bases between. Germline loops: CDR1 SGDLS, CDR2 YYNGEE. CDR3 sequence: CASSVRQVGYNEQFF. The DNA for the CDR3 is TGTGCCAGCAGCGTACGACAGGTGGGATACAATGAGCAGTTCTTC.

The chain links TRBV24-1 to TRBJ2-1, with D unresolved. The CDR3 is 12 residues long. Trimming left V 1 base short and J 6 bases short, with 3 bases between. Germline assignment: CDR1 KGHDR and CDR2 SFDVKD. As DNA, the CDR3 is TGTGCCACCAGTGATTTTTCCAATGAGCAGTTCTTC. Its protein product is CATSDFSNEQFF.

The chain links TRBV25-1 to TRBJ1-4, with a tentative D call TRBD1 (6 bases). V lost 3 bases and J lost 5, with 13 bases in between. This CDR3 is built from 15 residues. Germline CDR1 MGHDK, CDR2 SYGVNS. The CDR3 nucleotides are TGTGCCAGCAGTGACGTGGCAGGGGTAAATGAAAAACTGTTTTTT. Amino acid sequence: CASSDVAGVNEKLFF.

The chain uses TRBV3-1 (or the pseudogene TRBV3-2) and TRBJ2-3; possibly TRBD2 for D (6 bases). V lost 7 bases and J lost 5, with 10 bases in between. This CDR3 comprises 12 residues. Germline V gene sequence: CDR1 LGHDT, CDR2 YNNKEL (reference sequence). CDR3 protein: CASTSAGDTQYF. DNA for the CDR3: TGTGCCAGCACCTCAGCGGGAGATACGCAGTATTTT.

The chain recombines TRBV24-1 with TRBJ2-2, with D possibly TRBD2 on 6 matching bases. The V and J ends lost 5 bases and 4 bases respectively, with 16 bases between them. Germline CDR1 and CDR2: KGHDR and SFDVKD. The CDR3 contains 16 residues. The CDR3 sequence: CATSGLGSSSTGELFF. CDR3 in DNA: TGTGCCACCAGTGGCCTCGGGAGCAGCAGCACCGGGGAGCTGTTTTTT.

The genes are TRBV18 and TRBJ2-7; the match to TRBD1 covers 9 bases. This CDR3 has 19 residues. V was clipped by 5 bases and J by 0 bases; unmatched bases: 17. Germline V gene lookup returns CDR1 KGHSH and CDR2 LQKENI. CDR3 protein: CASSAAPPMGQGTSYEQYF. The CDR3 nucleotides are TGTGCCAGCTCAGCAGCCCCTCCGATGGGACAGGGCACCTCCTACGAGCAGTACTTC.

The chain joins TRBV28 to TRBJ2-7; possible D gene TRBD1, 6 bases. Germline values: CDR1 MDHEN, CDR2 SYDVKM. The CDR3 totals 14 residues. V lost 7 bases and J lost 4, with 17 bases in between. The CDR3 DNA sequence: TGTGCCAGCACCCGGGCGAGCAGGGGTTACGAGCAGTACTTC. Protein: CASTRASRGYEQYF.

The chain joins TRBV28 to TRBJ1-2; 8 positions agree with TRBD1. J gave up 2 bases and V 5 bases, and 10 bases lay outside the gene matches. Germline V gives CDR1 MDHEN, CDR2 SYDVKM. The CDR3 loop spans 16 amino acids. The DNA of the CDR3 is TGTGCCAGCAGTGCAGGGGGCGTTAATTCCAACTATGGCTACACCTTC. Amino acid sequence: CASSAGGVNSNYGYTF.

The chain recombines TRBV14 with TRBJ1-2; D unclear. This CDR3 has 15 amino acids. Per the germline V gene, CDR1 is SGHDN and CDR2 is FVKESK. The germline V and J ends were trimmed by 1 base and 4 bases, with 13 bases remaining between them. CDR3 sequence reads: CASSQAVSPGYGYTF. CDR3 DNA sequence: TGTGCCAGCAGCCAAGCTGTCTCTCCGGGCTATGGCTACACCTTC.

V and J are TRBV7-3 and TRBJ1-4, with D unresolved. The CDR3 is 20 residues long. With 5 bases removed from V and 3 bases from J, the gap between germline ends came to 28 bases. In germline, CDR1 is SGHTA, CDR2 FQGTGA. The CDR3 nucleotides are TGTGCCAGCAGCCCAAAATGCCTAATGACCCGAGTCATAGCTAATGAAAAACTGTTTTTT. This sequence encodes CASSPKCLMTRVIANEKLFF.

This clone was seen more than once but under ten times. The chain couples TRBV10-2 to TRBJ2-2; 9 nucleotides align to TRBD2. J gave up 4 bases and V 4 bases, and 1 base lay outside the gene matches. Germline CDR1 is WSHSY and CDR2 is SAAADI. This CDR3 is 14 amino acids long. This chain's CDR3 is CASSGAGGTGELFF. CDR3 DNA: TGCGCCAGCAGTGGAGCGGGGGGCACCGGGGAGCTGTTTTTT.

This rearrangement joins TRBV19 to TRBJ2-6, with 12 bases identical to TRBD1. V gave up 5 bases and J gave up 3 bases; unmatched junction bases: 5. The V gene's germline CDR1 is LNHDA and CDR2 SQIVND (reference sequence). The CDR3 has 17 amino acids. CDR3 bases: TGTGCCAGTAGTCTCCGGGACAGGGGGCGTGGGGCCAACGTCCTGACTTTC. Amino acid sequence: CASSLRDRGRGANVLTF.

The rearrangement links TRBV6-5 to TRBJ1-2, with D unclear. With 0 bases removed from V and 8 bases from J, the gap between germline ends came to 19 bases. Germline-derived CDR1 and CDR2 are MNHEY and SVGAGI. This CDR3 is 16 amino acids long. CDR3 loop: CASSYSRTRLARGYTF. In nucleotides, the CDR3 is TGTGCCAGCAGTTACTCCAGGACTCGGTTGGCGAGGGGCTACACCTTC.

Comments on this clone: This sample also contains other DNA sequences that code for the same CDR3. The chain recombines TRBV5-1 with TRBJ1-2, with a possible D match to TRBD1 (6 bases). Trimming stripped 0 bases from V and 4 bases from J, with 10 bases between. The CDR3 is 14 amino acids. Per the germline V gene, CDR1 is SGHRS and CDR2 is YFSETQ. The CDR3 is CASSLVGQLYGYTF. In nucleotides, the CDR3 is TGCGCCAGCAGCTTGGTAGGACAGCTCTATGGCTACACCTTC.

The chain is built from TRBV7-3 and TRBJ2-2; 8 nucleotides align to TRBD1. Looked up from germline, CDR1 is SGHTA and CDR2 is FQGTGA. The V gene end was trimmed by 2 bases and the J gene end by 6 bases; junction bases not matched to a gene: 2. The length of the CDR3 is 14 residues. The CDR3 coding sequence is TGTGCCAGCAGCTTACAGGGGGCCGCCGGGGAGCTGTTTTTT. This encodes CASSLQGAAGELFF.

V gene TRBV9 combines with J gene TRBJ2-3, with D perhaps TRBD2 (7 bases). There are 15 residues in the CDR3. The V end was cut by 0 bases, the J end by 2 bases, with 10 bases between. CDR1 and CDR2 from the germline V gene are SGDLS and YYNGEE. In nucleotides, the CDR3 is TGTGCCAGCAGCGTAGGGGCGGGGGCCACAGATACGCAGTATTTT. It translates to CASSVGAGATDTQYF.

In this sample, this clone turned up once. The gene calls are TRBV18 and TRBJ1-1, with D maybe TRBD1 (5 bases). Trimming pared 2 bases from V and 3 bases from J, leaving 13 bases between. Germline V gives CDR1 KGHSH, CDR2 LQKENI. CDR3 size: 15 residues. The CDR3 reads CASSPTRQGDTEAFF. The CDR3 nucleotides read TGTGCCAGCTCACCAACAAGGCAAGGGGACACTGAAGCTTTCTTT. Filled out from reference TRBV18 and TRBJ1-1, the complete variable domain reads NAGVMQNPRHLVRRRGQEARLRCSPMKGHSHVYWYRQLPEEGLKFMVYLQKENIIDESGMPKERFSAEFPKEGPSILRIQQVVRGDSAAYFCASSPTRQGDTEAFFGQGTRLTVV.

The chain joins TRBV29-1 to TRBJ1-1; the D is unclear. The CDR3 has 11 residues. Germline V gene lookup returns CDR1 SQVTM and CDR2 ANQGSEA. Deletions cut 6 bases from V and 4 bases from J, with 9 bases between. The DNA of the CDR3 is TGCAGCGTAGGCTACGGCACTGAAGCTTTCTTT. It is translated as CSVGYGTEAFF.

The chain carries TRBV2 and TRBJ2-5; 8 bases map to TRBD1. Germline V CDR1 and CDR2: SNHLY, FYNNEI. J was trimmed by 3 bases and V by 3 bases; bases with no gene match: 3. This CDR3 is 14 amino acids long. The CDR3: CASSEVDREETQYF. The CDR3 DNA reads TGTGCCAGCAGTGAGGTGGACAGGGAAGAGACCCAGTACTTC.

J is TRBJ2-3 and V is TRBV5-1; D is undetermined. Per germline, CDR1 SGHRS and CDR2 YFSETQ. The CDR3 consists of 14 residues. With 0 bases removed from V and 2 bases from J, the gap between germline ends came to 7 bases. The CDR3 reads CASSLAGYTDTQYF. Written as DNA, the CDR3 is TGCGCCAGCAGCTTGGCAGGTTACACAGATACGCAGTATTTT.

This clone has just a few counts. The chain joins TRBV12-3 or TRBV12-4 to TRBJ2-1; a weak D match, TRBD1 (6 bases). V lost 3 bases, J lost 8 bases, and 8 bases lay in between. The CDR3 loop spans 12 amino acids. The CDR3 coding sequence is TGTGCCAGCAGTTTTGGGACACATGAGCAGTTCTTC. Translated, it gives CASSFGTHEQFF.